The source of this T cell receptor beta chain is a study of T cell changes during pregnancy in multiple sclerosis. The CDR3 length is 14 residues. Losses at the gene ends were 2 bases for V and 2 bases for J; bases not matched to a gene: 4. Some clones are missing from TCRdb's copy, which holds only in-frame ones; the method was immunoSEQ multiplex PCR. Of nearly 40,000 clones listed, 92% are singletons. The V call is TRBV5-3, the J call TRBJ2-7; 7 positions agree with TRBD1. Being an ORF, TRBV5-3 has a function that is uncertain. This specimen consisted of CD4+ T cells from peripheral blood mononuclear cells, obtained in the third trimester of pregnancy. The TCR sequence derives from a female donor with multiple sclerosis, enrolled in a pregnancy study. Here the CDR3 reads CARSFRDSPYEQYF. CDR3 in DNA: TGTGCCAGAAGCTTCCGGGACAGCCCCTACGAGCAGTACTTC.